This T cell receptor beta chain comes out of a study of T cells in Graves' hyperthyroidism and ophthalmopathy. Regarding the study as a whole: A model of 13 V-J features distinguished ophthalmopathy from stable hyperthyroidism. Among thyroid clonotypes expanded above 0.001, most also appeared in blood. The model foresaw ophthalmopathy a median about 6.1 months prior to onset.

RNA transcripts gave rise to amplified TCR beta CDR3 regions. The HTBI primer set was used in a first-round RT-PCR of the TCR CDR3. TCRdb reanalysed the multiplex PCR reads using MiXCR and keeps one entry per CDR3 protein. This sample has about 500,000 distinct CDR3 sequences; around an eighth occur once, and the top ten carry less than 20%. As to this clonotype: What it recognizes is unknown.

Per germline, CDR1 SGHAT and CDR2 FQNNGV. The CDR3 is 16 residues long. Trimming cost V 1 base and J 3 bases, with 15 bases left between them. A roughly 10 ml volume of fresh peripheral blood provided the PBMCs. The chain recombines TRBV11-2 with TRBJ1-2; TRBD1 might be the D (5 bases). This TCR was recovered from a woman aged 18-29 years with Graves' hyperthyroidism. Sequenced sample: blood. CDR3 sequence reads: CASSLAGERGHYGYTF. CDR3 nucleotide sequence: TGTGCCAGCAGCTTAGCGGGGGAGAGGGGCCACTATGGCTACACCTTC.